The clone carrying this T cell receptor (beta chain) appeared a few times. Trimming took 2 bases from V and 0 from J, leaving 4 bases between them. The CDR3 has 13 residues. The germline CDR1 and CDR2 sequences are MDHEN and SYDVKM. The data were taken from a study of blood T cell repertoires in COVID-19. TCRdb's table, derived via immunoSEQ multiplex PCR, lists solely in-frame clones and lacks some. The sample carries some 260,000 clones, about 85% recorded once. The sequenced material came from peripheral blood. The V call is TRBV28, the J call TRBJ1-2; D is unclear. This clonotype originated in a man aged 18 to 30 with active or convalescent COVID-19. CDR3 bases: TGTGCCAGCAGTTTACAGTCTAACTATGGCTACACCTTC. This codes for CASSLQSNYGYTF.